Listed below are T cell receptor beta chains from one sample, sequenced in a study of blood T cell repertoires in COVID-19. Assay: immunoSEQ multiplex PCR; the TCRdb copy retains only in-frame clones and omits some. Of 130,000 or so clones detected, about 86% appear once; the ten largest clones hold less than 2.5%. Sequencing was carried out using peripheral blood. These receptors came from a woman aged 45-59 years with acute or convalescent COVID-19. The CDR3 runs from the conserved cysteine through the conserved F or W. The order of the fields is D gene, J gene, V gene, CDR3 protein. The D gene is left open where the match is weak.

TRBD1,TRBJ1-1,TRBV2,CASSEDRGTEAFF
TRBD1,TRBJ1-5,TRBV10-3,CAIGGTGPPGEPQHF
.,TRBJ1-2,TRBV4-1,CASSQGFRVSSYGYTF
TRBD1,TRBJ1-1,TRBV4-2,CASSRALGQGNTEAFF
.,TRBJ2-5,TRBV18,CASSPERETQYF
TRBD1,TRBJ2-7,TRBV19,CASSGGYEQYF
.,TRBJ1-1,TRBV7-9,CASSLVGGPEAFF
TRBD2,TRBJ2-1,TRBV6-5,CAAGGASSYNEQFF
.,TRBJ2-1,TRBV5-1,CASSPRDFNSKFF
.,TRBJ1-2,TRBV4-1,CASSQAPGLSYGYTF
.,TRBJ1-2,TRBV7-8,CASSLAPMEYGYTF
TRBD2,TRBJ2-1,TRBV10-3,CAISGTSGSNEQFF
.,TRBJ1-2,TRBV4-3,CASSQEDPGRGGYTF
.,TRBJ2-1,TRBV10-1,CASSEGRGSYNEQFF
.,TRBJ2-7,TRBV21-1,CANLMGTGTPKDEQYF
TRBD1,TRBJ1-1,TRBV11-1,CASSLRDRGFGEAFF
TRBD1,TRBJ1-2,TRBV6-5,CASSRDRDGYGYTF
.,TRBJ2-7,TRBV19,CASSMWGPYYEQYF
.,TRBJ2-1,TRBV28,CASWGGKGYNEQFF
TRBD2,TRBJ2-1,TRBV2,CASSTATHSGGAGAYNEQFF
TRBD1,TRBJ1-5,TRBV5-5,CASSFMTGSLYQPQHF
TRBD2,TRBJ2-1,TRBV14,CASSLGLAGHEQFF
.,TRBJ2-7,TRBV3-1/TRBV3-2,CASSQDPPSFYEQYF
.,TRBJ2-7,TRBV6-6,CASSYLRELGQYF
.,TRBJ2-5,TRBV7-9,CASSLQGKETQYF
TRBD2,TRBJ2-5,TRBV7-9,CASSSTSGGAETQYF
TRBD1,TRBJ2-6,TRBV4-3,CASSQDQGTGNSGANVLTF
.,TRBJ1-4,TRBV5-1,CASSLGPRGEKLFF
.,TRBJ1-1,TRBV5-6,CASSFRGRNTEAFF
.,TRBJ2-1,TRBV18,CASSPTGTSPYNEQFF